This T cell receptor beta chain was observed in a study of blood T cells in healthy people across ages. Extracted total RNA amounted to at least 5.5 micrograms for each sample. Next came a second PCR, run for about 7 to 12 cycles, which used a sample-barcoded 5' primer along with a J-beta primer mix. MiXCR, applied by TCRdb to the 5' RACE reads, yields one record per CDR3 protein. This table holds hundreds of thousands of distinct CDR3 sequences, 22% found once. The germline gives CDR1 DFQATT, CDR2 SNEGSKA (reference sequence). The length of the CDR3 is 12 residues. With 2 bases removed from V and 7 bases from J, the gap between germline ends came to 11 bases. A word on this clonotype: Its antigen is as yet unknown.

Study outcomes and limitations: Higher naive T cell percentage went strongly together with higher TCR beta diversity. CMV status of donors was unknown, possibly confounding expanded clonotype changes. Getting older went along with TCR beta diversity per million T cells dropping roughly linearly.

The material sequenced was blood. This sequence originates from a man between 65 and 85 years old in good health. The genes are TRBV20-1 and TRBJ1-1; D remains unclear. The CDR3 sequence is CSARQRTNEAFF. In DNA form, the CDR3 reads TGCAGTGCTAGACAGAGAACCAATGAAGCTTTCTTT.